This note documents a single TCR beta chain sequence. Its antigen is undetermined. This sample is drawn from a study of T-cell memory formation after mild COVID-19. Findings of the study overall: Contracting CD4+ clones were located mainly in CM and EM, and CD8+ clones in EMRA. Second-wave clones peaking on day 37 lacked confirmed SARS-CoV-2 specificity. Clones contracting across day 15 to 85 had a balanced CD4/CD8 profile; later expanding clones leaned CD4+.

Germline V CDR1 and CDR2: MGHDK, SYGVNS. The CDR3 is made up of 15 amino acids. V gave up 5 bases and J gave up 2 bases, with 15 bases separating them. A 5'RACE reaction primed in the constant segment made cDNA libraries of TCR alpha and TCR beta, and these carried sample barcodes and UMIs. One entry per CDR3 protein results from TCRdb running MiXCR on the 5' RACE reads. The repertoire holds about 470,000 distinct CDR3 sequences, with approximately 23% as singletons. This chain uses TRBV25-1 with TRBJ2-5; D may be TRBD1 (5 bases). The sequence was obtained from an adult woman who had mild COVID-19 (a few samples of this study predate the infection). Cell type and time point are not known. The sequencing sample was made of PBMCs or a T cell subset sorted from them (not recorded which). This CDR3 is CASSSQAILQETQYF. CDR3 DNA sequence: TGTGCCAGCAGTTCACAGGCCATTCTTCAAGAGACCCAGTACTTC.